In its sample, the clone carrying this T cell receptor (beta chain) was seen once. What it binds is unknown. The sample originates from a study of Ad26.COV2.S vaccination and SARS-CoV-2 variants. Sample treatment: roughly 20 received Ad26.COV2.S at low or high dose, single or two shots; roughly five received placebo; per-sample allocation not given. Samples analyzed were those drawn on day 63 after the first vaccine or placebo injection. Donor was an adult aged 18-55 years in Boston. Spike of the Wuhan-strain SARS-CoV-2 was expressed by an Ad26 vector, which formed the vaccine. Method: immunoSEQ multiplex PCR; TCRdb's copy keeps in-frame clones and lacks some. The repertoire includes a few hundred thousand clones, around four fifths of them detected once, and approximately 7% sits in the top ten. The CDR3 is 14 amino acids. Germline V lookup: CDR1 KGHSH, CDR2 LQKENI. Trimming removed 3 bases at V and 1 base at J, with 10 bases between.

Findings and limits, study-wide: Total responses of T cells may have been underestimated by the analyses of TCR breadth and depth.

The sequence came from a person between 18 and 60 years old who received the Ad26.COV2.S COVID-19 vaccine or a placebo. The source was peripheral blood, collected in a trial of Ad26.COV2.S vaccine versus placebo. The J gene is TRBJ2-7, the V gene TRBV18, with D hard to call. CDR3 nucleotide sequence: TGTGCCAGCTCACCCGACCGGTATTCCTACGAGCAGTACTTC. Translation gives CASSPDRYSYEQYF.